This T cell receptor (beta chain) derives from a study of cytomegalovirus exposure and HLA in healthy donors. Whole-study context: Out of about 170 million T cells, an earlier analysis found fewer than 140 million unique TCR beta sequences in total.

Turning to this clone: Its antigen is not known.

Trimming removed 6 bases from V and 4 bases from J; junction bases left unmatched: 10. This CDR3 has 14 amino acids. Germline V gene lookup returns CDR1 SQVTM and CDR2 ANQGSEA. PCR used 60 Vbeta primers and 13 Jbeta primers. Under the authors' procedure: In a later analysis, the count reached approximately 80 million unique TCR beta chains, with 9 million to 11 million shared. Profiled with immunoSEQ multiplex PCR; TCRdb holds only in-frame clones, not every one. That table furnishes V, J and clone size, whereas the DNA furnished D and trimming. The sample comprises roughly 130,000 clones, approximately 80% of which are singletons, and around 4.1% rests with the top ten. Study results and limitations: The only immune exposure information that was available was CMV serostatus.

Sequences were obtained from PBMCs. The clonotype was recovered from a woman aged 40-49 years in good health and CMV-seronegative. The chain couples TRBV29-1 to TRBJ2-5, with TRBD2 identical over 8 bases. DNA of the CDR3: TGCAGCGTCTTGCCCCCGACTAGCGCAGAGACCCAGTACTTC. It codes for CSVLPPTSAETQYF.